Below are 12 T cell receptor beta chains sequenced from a single sample in a study of CD8+CD57+ T cells in acquired aplastic anemia. Both TCR beta VDJ combination and CDR3 sequence profiling were carried out. Genomic DNA was the template for this profiling. MiXCR, run by TCRdb on the reads, gives a single entry per CDR3 protein. The sample has fewer than 85,000 distinct CDR3 sequences, about 70% seen once; the top ten hold roughly 80%. The sequenced patients had an expansion of CD8+CD57+ cells seen by flow cytometry. Sequencing was done on a sample of sorted CD4+, CD8+, or CD8+CD57+ T cells (not recorded which) from PBMCs. These TCRs come from a human donor with aplastic anemia.

V is TRBV10-3 and J is TRBJ1-1; the D is unclear. Trimming removed 3 bases from V and 4 bases from J, with 9 bases in between. This CDR3 is built from 13 residues. CDR1 is ENHRY, CDR2 SYGVKD, per germline. The CDR3 region is CAISEQSATEAFF. The CDR3 DNA reads TGTGCCATCAGTGAACAGTCCGCCACTGAAGCTTTCTTT.

This chain joins TRBV24-1 and TRBJ2-3; D call uncertain. The end of the DNA aligns better with TRBJ2-7, so the J call may be wrong. The CDR3 runs 13 residues. The germline V gene encodes CDR1 KGHDR and CDR2 SFDVKD. This CDR3 is CATSVPPSDTQYF. CDR3 in DNA: TGTGCCACCAGTGTCCCCCCTTCAGATACGCAGTACTTC.

This clonotype has only a few counts. The chain uses TRBV29-1 and TRBJ2-7; weak D call: TRBD1 (6 bases). Trimming shortened V by 6 bases and J by 2 bases, and 14 bases separated the two germline ends. CDR1 SQVTM and CDR2 ANQGSEA come from the germline V gene. The CDR3 length is 13 residues. CDR3 loop: CSVITQGPYEQYF. DNA of the CDR3: TGCAGCGTAATAACTCAGGGGCCCTACGAGCAGTACTTC.

The rearrangement links TRBV24-1 to TRBJ1-5; D is perhaps TRBD1 (6 bases). V was cut by 3 bases and J by 6 bases, with 20 bases left in between. CDR1 and CDR2 from the germline V gene are KGHDR and SFDVKD. The CDR3 totals 17 residues. The CDR3 is CATSDATGGIYSQPQHF. As DNA, the CDR3 is TGTGCCACCAGTGATGCGACAGGAGGGATTTATAGTCAGCCCCAGCATTTT.

This chain links TRBV20-1 with TRBJ1-5; 9 bases align to TRBD1. The CDR3 has 14 amino acids. V lost 3 bases, J lost 8 bases, and 8 bases stayed unmatched. Germline V gene lookup returns CDR1 DFQATT and CDR2 SNEGSKA (reference sequence). CDR3 residues: CSARRGTGTEPQHF. The CDR3 DNA reads as TGCAGTGCTAGGAGGGGGACAGGGACAGAGCCCCAGCATTTT.

This chain links TRBV20-1 with TRBJ1-2, with 11 nucleotides matching TRBD1. Losses at the gene ends were 3 bases for V and 2 bases for J; bases not matched to a gene: 11. The CDR3 runs 17 residues. Germline lookup yields CDR1 DFQATT and CDR2 SNEGSKA (reference sequence). This CDR3 is CSASSGTGGQGNYGYTF. The CDR3 region has the DNA TGCAGTGCTAGCAGTGGGACAGGGGGGCAGGGGAACTATGGCTACACCTTC.

This chain joins TRBV20-1 and TRBJ2-7; 13 bases agree with TRBD2. Germline V gene lookup returns CDR1 DFQATT and CDR2 SNEGSKA (reference sequence). The V and J ends lost 5 bases and 5 bases, in that order; junction bases with no gene match: 12. This CDR3 contains 16 residues. The CDR3 is CSASGTSGKVGDEQYF. The CDR3 DNA is TGCAGTGCTTCCGGGACTAGCGGGAAGGTTGGGGACGAGCAGTACTTC.

CDR3 sequence reads: CASSLAISYEQYF. In nucleotides, the CDR3 is TGCGCCAGCAGCTTAGCCATCTCCTACGAGCAGTACTTC. The rearrangement joins TRBV5-1 to TRBJ2-7; D remains unclear. The CDR3 has 13 amino acids. With 2 bases removed from V and 0 bases from J, the gap between germline ends came to 6 bases. The V gene's germline CDR1 is SGHRS and CDR2 YFSETQ.

Note on this clonotype: Relative to the germline gene, one junction end is altered; a read error may explain this. CDR3 DNA: TGTGCCACCAGTACCGGGACTAGCGGGAGTCAAGGGACCCAGTACTTC. Its protein is CATSTGTSGSQGTQYF. The V gene is TRBV24-1, the J gene TRBJ2-5; 14 bases fit TRBD2. Germline CDR1 KGHDR, CDR2 SFDVKD. The CDR3 length is 16 residues.

This clonotype occurred once. The chain couples TRBV7-3 to TRBJ2-7; no firm D call. Trimming removed 5 bases from V and 3 bases from J, with 14 bases in between. Germline CDR1 and CDR2: SGHTA and FQGTGA. The CDR3 runs to 14 residues. CDR3 coding DNA: TGTGCCAGCAGCCCCAATGGCCTTCACTACGAGCAGTACTTC. This sequence encodes CASSPNGLHYEQYF.

The rearrangement joins TRBV9 to TRBJ1-6; tentatively, D is TRBD1 (6 bases). V was cut by 0 bases and J by 2 bases, with 9 bases left in between. CDR1 is SGDLS, CDR2 YYNGEE, per germline. The CDR3 is made up of 16 amino acids. The CDR3 loop is CASSVDAGAYNSPLHF. Here the CDR3 DNA reads TGTGCCAGCAGCGTAGATGCAGGGGCCTATAATTCACCCCTCCACTTT.

The rearrangement joins TRBV20-1 to TRBJ2-2; tentatively, D is TRBD2 (5 bases). Trimming took 3 bases from V and 5 from J, leaving 10 bases between them. CDR3 length equals 13 residues. The germline V gene encodes CDR1 DFQATT and CDR2 SNEGSKA (reference sequence). CDR3 coding DNA: TGCAGTGCTAGCCCTTCGGGGACCGGGGAGCTGTTTTTT. This gives the protein CSASPSGTGELFF.